These T cell receptor beta chains were read from a single sample in a study of cytotoxic CD8 clonotypes in ibrutinib-treated CLL. Only in-frame clones appear in the TCRdb table, and some are missing; sequencing was by immunoSEQ multiplex PCR. Among about 140,000 clones, about 84% were seen once, and the ten largest hold 6.5% to 8%. Sequences were derived from PBMCs, sampled after 36 months of ibrutinib treatment. All receptors come from a human donor with chronic lymphocytic leukemia. Each CDR3 is given with its conserved first and last residue. The order of the fields is V gene, clone size, J gene, D gene, CDR3 DNA, CDR3 protein. D genes are given only for firm matches. Not every row has a clone size; where given, it reads once, few, many or a size class.

>TRBV18|NA|TRBJ2-1|TRBD2
TGTGCCAGCTCACCAAATCTAGCGGACACATCCTACAATGAGCAGTTCTTC
CASSPNLADTSYNEQFF
>TRBV2|NA|TRBJ2-2|NA
TGTGCCAGCAGTGACGGGAGGACAGCCACCGGGGAGCTGTTTTTT
CASSDGRTATGELFF
>TRBV7-3|NA|TRBJ2-2|NA
TGTGCCAGCAGCTTAGCGGACATCAACACCGGGGAGCTGTTTTTT
CASSLADINTGELFF
>TRBV18|once|TRBJ1-2|NA
TGTGCCAGCTCACCGGGCAGGGGTTCCGGATATGGCTACACCTTC
CASSPGRGSGYGYTF
>TRBV5-1|once|TRBJ1-1|NA
TGCGCCAGCAGCCCCACCTATGTTGGACTTTCTGAAGCTTTCTTT
CASSPTYVGLSEAFF
>TRBV6-1|NA|TRBJ1-6|NA
TGTGCCAGCAGTGAACTAGGCTCCTATAATTCACCCCTCCACTTT
CASSELGSYNSPLHF
>TRBV5-1|NA|TRBJ2-2|TRBD2
TGCGCCAGCAGCGTTTCTAGCGGGTACGGGGAGCTGTTTTTT
CASSVSSGYGELFF
>TRBV18|NA|TRBJ2-2|NA
TGTGCCAGCTCAAAAATAGGGGACATCGGGGAGCTGTTTTTT
CASSKIGDIGELFF
>TRBV28|NA|TRBJ1-1|NA
TGTGCCAGCAGTTTATTCCGACAGAACACTGAAGCTTTCTTT
CASSLFRQNTEAFF
>TRBV4-1|once|TRBJ2-3|NA
TGCGCCAGCAGCCCAAAAAGCCCGGGGTCAGATACGCAGTATTTT
CASSPKSPGSDTQYF
>TRBV18|NA|TRBJ1-1|NA
TGTGCCAGCTCACCACCTGGTGGCCCGGTTCGTACTGAAGCTTTCTTT
CASSPPGGPVRTEAFF
>TRBV28|NA|TRBJ2-2|TRBD2
TGTGCCAGCAGTTTTTTTGCTAGCGGGAGCCTTAGGGGCGGGGAGCTGTTTTTT
CASSFFASGSLRGGELFF
>TRBV4-2|NA|TRBJ2-5|NA
TGTGCCAGCAGCCAAGTTACAGTTGAGACCCAGTACTTC
CASSQVTVETQYF
>TRBV21-1|NA|TRBJ1-2|NA
TGTGCCAGCAGCAAACTCCTTCTAAGGTGTCAGGGCTATGGCTACACCTTC
CASSKLLLRCQGYGYTF
>TRBV5-1|NA|TRBJ2-6|NA
TGCGCCAGCAGCACCTCAGGAGCGTCTGGGGCCAACGTCCTGACTTTC
CASSTSGASGANVLTF
>TRBV5-1|NA|TRBJ1-1|NA
TGCGCCAGCAGCATCGCAGCGAACACTGAAGCTTTCTTT
CASSIAANTEAFF
>TRBV18|NA|TRBJ2-7|TRBD1
TGTGCCAGCTCACCAGACAGGGAGTTTTACGAGCAGTACTTC
CASSPDREFYEQYF
>TRBV11-2|NA|TRBJ1-5|NA
TGTGCCAGCAGCTTAGGTCGGCAGCCCCAGCATTTT
CASSLGRQPQHF
>TRBV28|NA|TRBJ2-7|TRBD1
TGTGCCAGCAGGCCGACCGGAACAGGGGACTACGAGCAGTACTTC
CASRPTGTGDYEQYF
>TRBV6-6|once|TRBJ2-7|TRBD1
TGTGCCAGCAGAACAACAGGGGGAAGCTCCTACGAGCAGTACTTC
CASRTTGGSSYEQYF
>TRBV7-3|NA|TRBJ2-2|NA
TGTGCCAGCAGCCCGGAGGGGACCGGGGAGCTGTTTTTT
CASSPEGTGELFF
>TRBV10-3|once|TRBJ1-3|NA
TGTGCCATCAGTGAGAACAGGGTGAACACCATATATTTT
CAISENRVNTIYF
>TRBV30|once|TRBJ2-1|NA
TGTGCCTGGAGTGTACTGCACAGGGAACCCAATGAGCAGTTCTTC
CAWSVLHREPNEQFF
>TRBV9|few|TRBJ2-2|NA
TGTGCCAGCAGCGGGGGTGCCGGGGAGCTGTTTTTT
CASSGGAGELFF
>TRBV6-1|NA|TRBJ2-1|NA
TGTGCCAGCAGTCTGAGGGATCACGAGCAGTTCTTC
CASSLRDHEQFF
>TRBV5-1|NA|TRBJ2-7|NA
TGCGCCAGCAGACAGGGCCAGACGGTAGAACGGGAGCAGTACTTC
CASRQGQTVEREQYF
>TRBV18|NA|TRBJ1-5|TRBD1
TGTGCCAGCTCACCCGGACAGGACCGGCCCCAGCATTTT
CASSPGQDRPQHF
>TRBV29-1|NA|TRBJ1-1|TRBD1
TGCAGCGTTGAAGCGGCGGGACAGGGGTTAACTGAAGCTTTCTTT
CSVEAAGQGLTEAFF
>TRBV10-3|NA|TRBJ1-5|NA
TGTGCCATCAGTGAGGGCTTGGCAAAGGCTAGCAATCAGCCCCAGCATTTT
CAISEGLAKASNQPQHF
>TRBV19|NA|TRBJ2-7|NA
TGTGCCAGTAGTATCGTCGGACAGTTGGCCTACGAGCAGTACTTC
CASSIVGQLAYEQYF
>TRBV10-3|NA|TRBJ2-7|TRBD1
TGTGCCATCAGTGAGTCGGGGACAGGGATCTCCTACGAGCAGTACTTC
CAISESGTGISYEQYF
>TRBV9|NA|TRBJ2-1|TRBD1
TGTGCCAGCAGCGTCGGACAGGGGTCCTACAATGAGCAGTTCTTC
CASSVGQGSYNEQFF
>TRBV29-1|NA|TRBJ2-1|TRBD2
TGCAGCGTTTCCCGACTAGCGGGAGACAATGAGCAGTTCTTC
CSVSRLAGDNEQFF